Below are 26 T cell receptor beta chains sequenced from a single sample in a study of blood T cell repertoires in COVID-19. Here immunoSEQ multiplex PCR was the method, and the copy in TCRdb shows in-frame clones only, minus some. The profile covers approximately 300,000 clones, with 75% to 95% appearing a single time and under 7% taken by the ten largest. The specimen sequenced was peripheral blood. The receptors originated from a woman in her thirties with COVID-19, enrolled during active disease.

The chain uses TRBV27 and TRBJ2-7, with D perhaps TRBD2 (6 bases). Looked up from germline, CDR1 is MNHEY and CDR2 is SMNVEV (reference sequence). The CDR3 length is 16 residues. Between the trimmed V and J ends, which lost 4 bases and 4 bases, there was a span of 20 bases. Here the CDR3 DNA reads TGTGCCAGCAGTTCACTAATGGAGGGTCGGTTATACGAGCAGTACTTC. Residues: CASSSLMEGRLYEQYF.

The chain couples TRBV4-2 to TRBJ1-1, with 12 nucleotides matching TRBD1. The V gene end was trimmed by 1 base and the J gene end by 1 base; junction bases not matched to a gene: 7. The CDR3 covers 18 residues. The germline CDR1 and CDR2 sequences are LGHNA and YNFKEQ. The CDR3 region is CASSQATGTGGSNTEAFF. DNA of the CDR3: TGTGCCAGCAGCCAAGCAACTGGGACAGGGGGCTCGAACACTGAAGCTTTCTTT.

The rearrangement joins TRBV23-1 to TRBJ1-5; D is unresolved. TRBV23-1 is reported as an ORF; its role is uncertain. V lost 8 bases and J lost 8, with 10 bases in between. CDR3 length: 11 amino acids. CDR3 bases: TGCGCCAGCGGTCTGGAGGAGCCCCAGCATTTT. It translates to CASGLEEPQHF.

A word on this clone: Within the sample, other DNA sequences also encode this same CDR3. This chain uses TRBV30 with TRBJ2-1; D possibly corresponds to TRBD2 (5 bases). The CDR3 totals 11 residues. V was trimmed by 3 bases and J by 8 bases, leaving 8 bases between them. Germline assignment: CDR1 GTSNPN and CDR2 SVGIG (reference sequence). The CDR3 protein is CAWSQRDEQFF. CDR3 bases: TGTGCCTGGAGCCAGAGGGATGAGCAGTTCTTC.

The gene calls are TRBV18 and TRBJ2-3; tentatively, D is TRBD1 (6 bases). CDR1 KGHSH and CDR2 LQKENI come from the germline V gene. Trimming took 4 bases from V and 8 from J, leaving 16 bases between them. The CDR3 runs to 14 residues. CDR3 amino acids: CASSLSAGESTQYF. The CDR3, as DNA: TGTGCCAGCTCACTTTCGGCAGGGGAAAGTACGCAGTATTTT.

J is TRBJ2-2 and V is TRBV6-5, with D unresolved. Germline V lookup: CDR1 MNHEY, CDR2 SVGAGI. The CDR3 runs 12 residues. The V and J ends lost 5 bases and 10 bases respectively, with 11 bases between them. The CDR3 coding sequence is TGTGCCAGCAGTCCAACGTGGGCGGAGCTGTTTTTT. This sequence encodes CASSPTWAELFF.

The chain has TRBV9 and TRBJ2-2; D not certain. Germline V CDR1 and CDR2: SGDLS, YYNGEE. This CDR3 has 14 amino acids. V was cut by 0 bases and J by 5 bases, with 8 bases left in between. The CDR3 sequence is CASSVDLGTGELFF. CDR3 coding DNA: TGTGCCAGCAGCGTAGATCTCGGGACCGGGGAGCTGTTTTTT.

There are a few counts of this clone. The chain joins TRBV9 to TRBJ1-6, with unresolved D. The CDR3 extends over 15 amino acids. Germline CDR1 reads SGDLS; CDR2 reads YYNGEE. The V end was cut by 5 bases, the J end by 7 bases, with 16 bases between. CDR3: CASSRRGLRNSPLHF. As DNA, the CDR3 is TGTGCCAGCAGTCGACGGGGTCTGAGGAATTCACCCCTCCACTTT.

The chain joins TRBV19 to TRBJ2-5; TRBD1 might be the D (5 bases). Germline values: CDR1 LNHDA, CDR2 SQIVND (reference sequence). The CDR3 runs to 14 residues. Trimming removed 2 bases at V and 2 bases at J, with 9 bases between. The CDR3 nucleotides are TGTGCCAGTAGTATAAGGCAGGGACAAGAGACCCAGTACTTC. Translating it yields CASSIRQGQETQYF.

V gene TRBV27 combines with J gene TRBJ1-1; TRBD1 is a possible D gene (5 bases). The V and J ends lost 2 bases and 5 bases respectively, with 15 bases between them. The CDR3 is made up of 15 amino acids. The germline V gene has CDR1 MNHEY and CDR2 SMNVEV (reference sequence). The CDR3, as DNA: TGTGCCAGCAGTTTAAGTAACAGGTGGGGTACTGAAGCTTTCTTT. Protein product: CASSLSNRWGTEAFF.

The chain recombines TRBV7-9 with TRBJ2-5; weak D call: TRBD2 (5 bases). This CDR3 region has 14 residues. Per the germline V gene, CDR1 is SEHNR and CDR2 is FQNEAQ (reference sequence). V gave up 4 bases and J gave up 5 bases, with 14 bases separating them. CDR3 region: CASSSEVAWETQYF. The DNA for the CDR3 is TGTGCCAGCAGCTCCGAAGTAGCGTGGGAGACCCAGTACTTC.

The chain has TRBV18 and TRBJ2-3; the D gene is possibly TRBD2 (5 bases). The length of the CDR3 is 14 residues. Germline loops: CDR1 KGHSH, CDR2 LQKENI. V lost 1 base and J lost 3, with 8 bases in between. CDR3 nucleotide sequence: TGTGCCAGCTCACCACTCTCGGGGACAGATACGCAGTATTTT. This codes for CASSPLSGTDTQYF.

Only a few counts were recorded for this clone. This sequence joins TRBV28 and TRBJ2-7; D not certain. The CDR3 has 16 amino acids. The ends were cut back, 3 bases at V and 3 bases at J, with 18 bases in the middle. The germline V gene encodes CDR1 MDHEN and CDR2 SYDVKM. CDR3 nucleotides: TGTGCCAGCAGTTTCTCAACCAGGATTGTTAACTACGAGCAGTACTTC. Amino acids: CASSFSTRIVNYEQYF.

This clone has only one observation. The chain joins TRBV10-3 to TRBJ1-1; D possibly corresponds to TRBD1 (5 bases). The CDR3 length is 15 residues. Per germline, CDR1 ENHRY and CDR2 SYGVKD. V was clipped by 0 bases and J by 1 base, with 9 bases between them. CDR3 nucleotides: TGTGCCATCAGTGAGTCGCAGGGTCGGAACACTGAAGCTTTCTTT. This codes for CAISESQGRNTEAFF.

The CDR3 spells CASSPHGGVNTGELFF. In nucleotides, the CDR3 is TGTGCCAGCAGCCCCCACGGCGGGGTGAACACCGGGGAGCTGTTTTTT. This rearrangement joins TRBV7-3 to TRBJ2-2; weak D call: TRBD2 (6 bases). V was pared by 5 bases and J by 1 base, with 14 bases between. The length of the CDR3 is 16 residues. The germline CDR1 and CDR2 sequences are SGHTA and FQGTGA.

The V gene is TRBV19, the J gene TRBJ1-2; TRBD1 matches 9 bases. Germline CDR1 is LNHDA and CDR2 is SQIVND (reference sequence). Trimming took 4 bases from V and 7 from J; bases not matched to a gene: 4. CDR3 length: 13 residues. The CDR3 here is CASSRDRVRGYTF. Here the CDR3 DNA reads TGTGCCAGTAGTAGGGACAGGGTCCGTGGCTACACCTTC.

The V gene is TRBV6-5, the J gene TRBJ2-3, with TRBD2 as a possible D gene (5 bases). Trimming pared 6 bases from V and 2 bases from J, leaving 12 bases between. The germline V gene encodes CDR1 MNHEY and CDR2 SVGAGI. The CDR3 sequence is 14 residues long. Here the CDR3 DNA reads TGTGCCAGCAGCCGGGGTGGGGTCACAGATACGCAGTATTTT. Its protein product is CASSRGGVTDTQYF.

About this clone: The same CDR3 can be traced to other DNA sequences in this sample. The chain has TRBV5-1 and TRBJ2-5, with TRBD1 as a possible D gene (6 bases). Germline loops: CDR1 SGHRS, CDR2 YFSETQ. V was clipped by 1 base and J by 5 bases, with 12 bases between them. The CDR3 totals 14 residues. The DNA of the CDR3 is TGCGCCAGCAGCTTGATACAGGGCGGCGAGACCCAGTACTTC. It specifies CASSLIQGGETQYF.

With regard to this clone: Other DNA sequences in this sample translate to the same CDR3. The CDR3 here is CASSLNGGSNQPQHF. DNA of the CDR3: TGCGCCAGCAGCCTCAACGGGGGTAGCAATCAGCCCCAGCATTTT. The chain recombines TRBV5-1 with TRBJ1-5; D perhaps matches TRBD1 (5 bases). The V and J ends lost 4 bases and 0 bases respectively, with 11 bases between them. Germline loops: CDR1 SGHRS, CDR2 YFSETQ. CDR3 length equals 15 residues.

This clone was seen once. This chain joins TRBV5-1 and TRBJ2-7; 9 bases are a match to TRBD1. Trimming took 3 bases from V and 12 from J; bases not matched to a gene: 10. Per germline, CDR1 SGHRS and CDR2 YFSETQ. The CDR3 is 13 amino acids. The CDR3 protein is CASSSRPGTGPYF. The DNA for the CDR3 is TGCGCCAGCAGCTCGCGGCCTGGGACAGGGCCGTACTTC. Full variable domain (rest looked up from reference TRBV5-1 and TRBJ2-7): KAGVTQTPRYLIKTRGQQVTLSCSPISGHRSVSWYQQTPGQGLQFLFEYFSETQRNKGNFPGRFSGRQFSNSRSEMNVSTLELGDSALYLCASSSRPGTGPYFGPGTRLTVT.

This chain connects TRBV20-1 to TRBJ1-1; unclear D gene. The germline V and J ends were trimmed by 3 bases and 10 bases, with 12 bases remaining between them. The CDR3 totals 11 residues. Germline V CDR1 and CDR2: DFQATT, SNEGSKA (reference sequence). The CDR3 coding sequence is TGCAGTGCTAGTTGGGTCCGGGGAGCTTTCTTT. Its protein is CSASWVRGAFF.

This chain links TRBV7-8 with TRBJ2-7; D is ambiguous. Trimming removed 1 base from V and 5 bases from J, with 12 bases in between. CDR1 is SGHVS, CDR2 FQNEAQ, per germline. CDR3 size: 14 residues. The CDR3 region has the DNA TGTGCCAGCAGCTTAGTCGCGCTAGACGACGAGCAGTACTTC. The encoded protein is CASSLVALDDEQYF.

CDR3 amino acids: CASSPAGGGETQYF. The CDR3 coding sequence is TGTGCCAGCAGCCCGGCGGGGGGGGGAGAGACCCAGTACTTC. The chain is built from TRBV7-2 and TRBJ2-5, with 9 bases lining up with TRBD2. Germline CDR1 is SGHTA and CDR2 is FQGNSA. J gave up 4 bases and V 5 bases, and 5 bases lay outside the gene matches. The CDR3 spans 14 residues.

The V call is TRBV27, the J call TRBJ1-2, with 11 positions matching TRBD1. V lost 6 bases, J lost 5 bases, and 8 bases stayed unmatched. Germline V gene sequence: CDR1 MNHEY, CDR2 SMNVEV (reference sequence). The CDR3 has 15 amino acids. This chain's CDR3 is CASRDRGRENYGYTF. The CDR3 nucleotides are TGTGCCAGCAGGGACAGGGGGCGCGAGAATTATGGCTACACCTTC.

This chain joins TRBV2 and TRBJ2-3, with D tentatively TRBD2 (5 bases). V was shortened by 7 bases and J by 8 bases, with 13 bases between the two germline ends. The CDR3 totals 12 residues. CDR1 and CDR2 from the germline V gene are SNHLY and FYNNEI. CDR3 region: CASITERGTQYF. The CDR3 region has the DNA TGTGCCAGCATCACTGAACGGGGTACGCAGTATTTT. The whole variable domain, remainder taken from reference TRBV2 and TRBJ2-3, is EPEVTQTPSHQVTQMGQEVILRCVPISNHLYFYWYRQILGQKVEFLVSFYNNEISEKSEIFDDQFSVERPDGSNFTLKIRSTKLEDSAMYFCASITERGTQYFGPGTRLTVL.

The rearrangement uses TRBV12-3 or TRBV12-4 and TRBJ1-1, with a weak D call TRBD1 (6 bases). CDR3 length equals 11 residues. V was shortened by 5 bases and J by 7 bases, with 8 bases between the two germline ends. In DNA, the CDR3 is TGTGCCAGCAGTAGACAGGTTGAAGCTTTCTTT. Its translation is CASSRQVEAFF.